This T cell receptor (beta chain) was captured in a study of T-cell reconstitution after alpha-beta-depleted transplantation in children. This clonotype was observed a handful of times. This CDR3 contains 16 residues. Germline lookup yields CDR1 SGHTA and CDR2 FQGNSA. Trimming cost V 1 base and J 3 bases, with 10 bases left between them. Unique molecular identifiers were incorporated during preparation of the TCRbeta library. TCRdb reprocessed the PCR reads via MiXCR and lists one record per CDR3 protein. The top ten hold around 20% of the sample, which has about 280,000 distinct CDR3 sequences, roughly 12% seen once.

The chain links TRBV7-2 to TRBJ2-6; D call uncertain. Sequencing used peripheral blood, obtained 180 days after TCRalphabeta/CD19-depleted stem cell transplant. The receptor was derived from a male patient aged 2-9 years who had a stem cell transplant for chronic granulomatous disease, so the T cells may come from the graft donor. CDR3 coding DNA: TGTGCCAGCAGCTTAGGGCGTGGTGTTGGGGCCAACGTCCTGACTTTC. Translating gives CASSLGRGVGANVLTF.